Detailed here is one TCR beta chain. The data are from a study of blood T cell repertoires in COVID-19. The overall study: The origin of the acute and convalescent COVID-19 samples was the United States, Italy and Spain. T cells, B-cell-depleted T cells, or PBMCs provided the cDNA or gDNA that served as material.

Per the study methods: Nucleated cell counts were estimated from reference gene primer amplification. TCRdb's table, derived via immunoSEQ multiplex PCR, lists solely in-frame clones and lacks some. V, J and clone size are those of that table, while D and trimming were read from the DNA. The sample yields about 200,000 clones, 78% seen once. Trimming took 8 bases from V and 2 from J, leaving 16 bases between them. Looked up from germline, CDR1 is MNHEY and CDR2 is SMNVEV (reference sequence). The CDR3 sequence is 15 residues long. The receptor's source is an elderly woman with active or convalescent COVID-19. Sequencing was performed on peripheral blood. The chain links TRBV27 to TRBJ2-1; a weak D match, TRBD2 (6 bases). CDR3 sequence: CASCTLARTYNEQFF. DNA for the CDR3: TGTGCCAGCTGTACACTAGCCCGCACCTACAATGAGCAGTTCTTC.